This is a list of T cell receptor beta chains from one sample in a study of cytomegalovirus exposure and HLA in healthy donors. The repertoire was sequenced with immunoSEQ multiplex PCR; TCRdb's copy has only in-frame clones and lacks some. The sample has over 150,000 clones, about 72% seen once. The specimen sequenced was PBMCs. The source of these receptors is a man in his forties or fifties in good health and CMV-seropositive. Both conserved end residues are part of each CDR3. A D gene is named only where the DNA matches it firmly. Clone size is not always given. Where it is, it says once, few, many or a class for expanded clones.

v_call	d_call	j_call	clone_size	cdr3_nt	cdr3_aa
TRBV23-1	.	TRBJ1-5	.	TGCGCCAGCAGTCAATTTCCACAGAATAGCAATCAGCCCCAGCATTTT	CASSQFPQNSNQPQHF
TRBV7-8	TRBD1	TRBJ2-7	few	TGTGCCAGCAGCCTAGAAGGACAGGGGGCCAACTCCTACGAGCAGTACTTC	CASSLEGQGANSYEQYF
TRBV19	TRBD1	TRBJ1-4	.	TGTGCCAGTAGTAGCCGGGGATACAGGGGATCTAATGAAAAACTGTTTTTT	CASSSRGYRGSNEKLFF
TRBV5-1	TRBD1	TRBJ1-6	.	TGCGCCAGCAGCTTAGAGGGGGCGCGTCAGAATTCACCCCTCCACTTT	CASSLEGARQNSPLHF
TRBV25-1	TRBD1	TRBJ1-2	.	TGTGCCAGCAGTGAAGTCGGACAGGGCCATGGCTACACCTTC	CASSEVGQGHGYTF
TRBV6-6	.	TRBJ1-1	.	TGTGCCATCACACAGGGACGTAGCACTGAAGCTTTCTTT	CAITQGRSTEAFF
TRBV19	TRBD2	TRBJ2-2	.	TGTGCCAGTACCCCGGGGGGGCATGTCGGGGAGCTGTTTTTT	CASTPGGHVGELFF
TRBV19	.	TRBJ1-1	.	TGTGCCAGTAGATCGTCAGTGAACACTGAAGCTTTCTTT	CASRSSVNTEAFF
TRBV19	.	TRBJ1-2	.	TGTGCCAGTAGTCTTGACGGATCCCGAGGGGGCTACACCTTC	CASSLDGSRGGYTF
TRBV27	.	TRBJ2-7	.	TGTGCCAGCAGTTTATCAACAGGGATCTACGAGCAGTACTTC	CASSLSTGIYEQYF
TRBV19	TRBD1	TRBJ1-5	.	TGTGCCAGTAGCGACAGGGCTGATAGCAATCAGCCCCAGCATTTT	CASSDRADSNQPQHF
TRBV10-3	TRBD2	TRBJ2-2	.	TGTGCCATCAGCGATAGATACAGCGGGGGGGTCACCGGGGAGCTGTTTTTT	CAISDRYSGGVTGELFF
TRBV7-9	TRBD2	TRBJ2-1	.	TGTGCCAGCAGCCCGCGGGGGGGCTCCTACAATGAGCAGTTCTTC	CASSPRGGSYNEQFF
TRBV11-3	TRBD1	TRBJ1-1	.	TGTGCCAGCAGCTTAGTTGGGGACAGTGAAGCTTTCTTT	CASSLVGDSEAFF
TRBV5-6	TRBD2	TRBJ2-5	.	TGTGCCAGCAGCACGACTAGCGGGGGGGTGGAGACCCAGTACTTC	CASSTTSGGVETQYF
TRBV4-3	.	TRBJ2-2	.	TGCGCCAGCAGCCAACTACTCAACACCGGGGAGCTGTTTTTT	CASSQLLNTGELFF
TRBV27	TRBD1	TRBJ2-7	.	TGTGCCAGCAGACCAGGATCCGGGACAGGGAAGTACGAGCAGTACTTC	CASRPGSGTGKYEQYF